Listed here are 24 T cell receptor beta chains from one sample, sequenced in a study of Tregs in tolerant kidney transplant recipients. Profiled with immunoSEQ multiplex PCR; TCRdb holds only in-frame clones, not every one. In all, the sample yields about 48,000 clones. The sequencing here drew on CD4+ T cells from blood, taken before the transplant. All receptors derive from a human donor who received a combined kidney and bone marrow transplant.

Regarding this clone: The sequence runs out 3 residues before the end of the CDR3; the remainder is reconstructed from the germline J gene. This chain joins TRBV6-2 or TRBV6-3 and TRBJ2-3, with D possibly being TRBD1 (6 bases). V shed 2 bases and J shed 0 bases, with 15 bases lying between them. There are 17 residues in the CDR3. Germline-derived CDR1 and CDR2 are MNHEY and SVGEGT. The CDR3: CASSYNDRTTSTDTQYF. CDR3 DNA (partial): TGTGCCAGCAGTTACAACGACAGGACCACTAGCACAGATACG.

Regarding this clone: The CDR3 extends 3 residues past the end of the read, so its final part is completed from the germline J gene. The chain recombines TRBV5-1 with TRBJ1-2; 11 bases map to TRBD1. Looked up from germline, CDR1 is SGHRS and CDR2 is YFSETQ. CDR3 length: 15 amino acids. CDR3 protein: CASSPPGTGGRGYTF. CDR3 DNA (partial): TGCGCCAGCAGCCCCCCCGGGACAGGGGGTAGAGGC.

Incomplete CDR3 DNA: TGTGCCAGCAGCTTTCAGGCCGTAAAAATGGAGACC. It encodes CASSFQAVKMET. The full CDR3 reads CASSFQAVKMETQYF. The chain employs TRBV7-2 and TRBJ2-5; no clear D. The read falls 3 residues short of the CDR3 end, and the missing part is taken from the germline J gene. Germline V gene data show CDR1 as SGHTA and CDR2 as FQGNSA. Trimming shortened V by 3 bases and J by 5 bases, and 16 bases separated the two germline ends. The CDR3 has 15 amino acids.

Points on this clone: The read gets to within 3 residues of the CDR3 end, and the germline J gene fills in the rest. The rearrangement joins TRBV5-4 to TRBJ1-2, with 8 bases matching TRBD1. V lost 3 bases, J lost 0 bases, and 4 bases stayed unmatched. Germline values: CDR1 SGHNT, CDR2 YYREEE (reference sequence). This CDR3 is 15 amino acids long. CDR3 DNA (partial): TGTGCCAGCAGCTCAGGACAGGGAGCTAACTATGGC. It codes for CASSSGQGANYG. The entire CDR3 is CASSSGQGANYGYTF.

Of note for this clone: The read terminates 3 residues ahead of where the CDR3 ends, so the germline J gene completes it. This rearrangement joins TRBV12-3 or TRBV12-4 to TRBJ2-7, with 7 bases identical to TRBD1. V dropped 3 bases and J dropped 2; count of bases not matched to a gene: 7. The CDR3 contains 15 residues. The CDR3 DNA, read in part, is TGTGCCAGCAGTTTGAGACAGGGATCGGCCTACGAG. Its translation: CASSLRQGSAYE. The whole CDR3 region reads CASSLRQGSAYEQYF.

Turning to this clone: The CDR3 end is not reached by the read, which stops 3 residues before it; the germline J gene fills it in. The chain is built from TRBV7-9 and TRBJ1-4; D is possibly TRBD1 (5 bases). The CDR3 consists of 15 residues. Trimming took 2 bases from V and 7 from J, leaving 14 bases between them. Looked up from germline, CDR1 is SEHNR and CDR2 is FQNEAQ (reference sequence). The CDR3 DNA, read in part, is TGTGCCAGCAGCTTAAGGCAGGGTCGAAGTGAAAAA. It encodes CASSLRQGRSEK. The whole CDR3 region reads CASSLRQGRSEKLFF.

As regards this clone: The observed sequence ends 3 residues before the CDR3 terminus, with the missing tail filled in from the germline J gene. The gene calls are TRBV19 and TRBJ1-5, with D uncertain. Trimming took 2 bases from V and 6 from J, leaving 5 bases between them. CDR1 is LNHDA and CDR2 is SQIVND in the germline V gene (reference sequence). The CDR3 runs to 12 residues. CDR3: CASSILRQPQHF. The CDR3 bases that were read are TGTGCCAGTAGTATACTACGTCAGCCC.

The sequenced CDR3 bases are TGTGCCAGCAGCCCCAGGGCAGTAAACAATGAG. Its protein is CASSPRAVNNE. The whole CDR3 sequence is CASSPRAVNNEQFF. The chain uses TRBV7-8 and TRBJ2-1; D perhaps matches TRBD1 (5 bases). The read comes to an end 3 residues before the CDR3 does, leaving the germline J gene to fill in the end. This CDR3 comprises 14 residues. Germline V gives CDR1 SGHVS, CDR2 FQNEAQ. Between the trimmed V and J ends, which lost 5 bases and 5 bases, there was a span of 13 bases.

With respect to this clone: The read halts 3 residues ahead of the CDR3 end, with the missing end drawn from the germline J gene. The chain employs TRBV19 and TRBJ1-2, with D perhaps TRBD1 (6 bases). V dropped 9 bases and J dropped 5 bases, with 19 bases sitting between them. The CDR3 is 14 amino acids. Germline V CDR1 and CDR2: LNHDA, SQIVND (reference sequence). Partial CDR3 DNA: TGTGCCAGCACCCCCGGACAGACAATTTATGGC. Its protein product is CASTPGQTIYG. The entire CDR3 is CASTPGQTIYGYTF.

Remarks on this clone: With the read ending 3 residues before the CDR3 end, the germline J gene is used to fill in that end. The chain has TRBV2 and TRBJ2-5, with D possibly TRBD1 on 5 matching bases. The V gene lost 3 bases and the J gene lost 5 bases, with 13 bases spanning the gap. Looked up from germline, CDR1 is SNHLY and CDR2 is FYNNEI. This CDR3 has 14 residues. This CDR3 is CASSEGQVVETQYF. The CDR3 DNA, read in part, is TGTGCCAGCAGTGAGGGGCAGGTGGTGGAGACC.

A note on this clone: Read coverage stops 3 residues before the CDR3 terminus; the germline J gene supplies the remainder. The V and J genes are TRBV30 and TRBJ1-6, with 7 positions matching TRBD1. Trimming took 5 bases from V and 9 from J; bases not matched to a gene: 10. Germline assignment: CDR1 GTSNPN and CDR2 SVGIG (reference sequence). The CDR3 extends over 14 amino acids. CDR3 DNA, as far as it was read: TGTGCCTGGCGTACGAGACAGGGAAGTTCACCC. This codes for CAWRTRQGSSP. The full CDR3 reads CAWRTRQGSSPLHF.

As to this clone: The read ends 3 residues shy of where the CDR3 ends; the end is completed using the germline J gene. The genes are TRBV2 and TRBJ2-7; D is undetermined. Germline V gene data show CDR1 as SNHLY and CDR2 as FYNNEI. The CDR3 is 12 residues long. V was trimmed by 2 bases and J by 3 bases, leaving 5 bases between them. The DNA read from the CDR3 is TGTGCCAGCAGTGAACAAAACTACGAG. It specifies CASSEQNYE. The entire CDR3 is CASSEQNYEQYF.

Concerning this clone itself: The CDR3 end falls 3 residues outside the read, so it is completed with the germline J gene. V and J are TRBV19 and TRBJ1-2; 9 bases fit TRBD1. The CDR3 sequence is 15 residues long. The V gene end was trimmed by 0 bases and the J gene end by 7 bases; junction bases not matched to a gene: 6. CDR1 and CDR2 (germline): LNHDA, SQIVND (reference sequence). CDR3 amino acids: CASSIEGQGRVGYTF. The part of the CDR3 DNA that was read is TGTGCCAGTAGTATAGAGGGACAGGGAAGAGTTGGC. Looking up the rest from reference TRBV19 and TRBJ1-2 gives the full variable domain: DGGITQSPKYLFRKEGQNVTLSCEQNLNHDAMYWYRQDPGQGLRLIYYSQIVNDFQKGDIAEGYSVSREKKESFPLTVTSAQKNPTAFYLCASSIEGQGRVGYTFGSGTRLTVV.

About this clone: The CDR3 is cut off 3 residues early in the read; its end comes from the germline J gene. The V and J genes are TRBV18 and TRBJ1-2; D is unclear. This CDR3 comprises 14 residues. The germline V gene encodes CDR1 KGHSH and CDR2 LQKENI. V gave up 2 bases and J gave up 0 bases, with 7 bases separating them. CDR3 DNA, as far as it was read: TGTGCCAGCTCACCATCCAGTTCTAACTATGGC. This gives the protein CASSPSSSNYG. The complete CDR3 reads CASSPSSSNYGYTF.

Notes on this clone: The read falls 3 residues short of the CDR3 end, and the missing part is taken from the germline J gene. The V call is TRBV2, the J call TRBJ1-1; D not resolved. Germline loops: CDR1 SNHLY, CDR2 FYNNEI. V was trimmed by 8 bases and J by 4 bases, leaving 11 bases between them. The CDR3 contains 12 residues. The CDR3 spells CASRSVSTEAFF. CDR3 bases read: TGTGCCAGCCGGTCGGTAAGCACTGAA.

A word on this clone: The DNA ends 3 residues before the CDR3 does, and the rest of the CDR3 is filled in from the germline J gene. V is TRBV29-1 and J is TRBJ1-2; the D gene is possibly TRBD1 (6 bases). This CDR3 region has 13 residues. V lost 7 bases to trimming and J lost 0 bases, with 12 bases between them. The germline V gene encodes CDR1 SQVTM and CDR2 ANQGSEA. The CDR3 is CSAGGGANYGYTF. CDR3 DNA (partial): TGCAGCGCCGGCGGGGGCGCTAACTATGGC. Combining the CDR3 with reference TRBV29-1 and TRBJ1-2 gives the whole variable domain SAVISQKPSRDICQRGTSLTIQCQVDSQVTMMFWYRQQPGQSLTLIATANQGSEATYESGFVIDKFPISRPNLTFSTLTVSNMSPEDSSIYLCSAGGGANYGYTFGSGTRLTVV.

For this clone: The read ends 3 residues shy of where the CDR3 ends; the end is completed using the germline J gene. The chain is built from TRBV7-8 and TRBJ2-4; 7 bases agree with TRBD1. From germline, CDR1 is SGHVS and CDR2 FQNEAQ. The V and J ends lost 5 bases and 0 bases, in that order; junction bases with no gene match: 4. The CDR3 loop spans 15 amino acids. CDR3 in amino acids: CASSLDRVAKNIQYF. CDR3 bases read: TGTGCCAGCAGCCTTGACAGGGTAGCCAAAAACATT. Drawing the rest from reference TRBV7-8 and TRBJ2-4, the complete variable domain is GAGVSQSPRYKVAKRGQDVALRCDPISGHVSLFWYQQALGQGPEFLTYFQNEAQLDKSGLPSDRFFAERPEGSVSTLKIQRTQQEDSAVYLCASSLDRVAKNIQYFGAGTRLSVL.

As to this clone: The read is 3 residues too short to cover the CDR3 end, so that end is filled in from the germline J gene. The chain links TRBV19 to TRBJ1-3; D perhaps matches TRBD1 (6 bases). V was pared by 7 bases and J by 2 bases, with 15 bases between. The germline CDR1 and CDR2 sequences are LNHDA and SQIVND (reference sequence). The CDR3 runs to 15 residues. The covered CDR3 bases are TGTGCCAGTACCATAGGGGGACCCACTGGAAACACC. Protein: CASTIGGPTGNT. The full CDR3 is CASTIGGPTGNTIYF.

As to this clone: The read ends 3 residues before the CDR3 terminus; that terminus is restored from the germline J gene. The chain has TRBV7-9 and TRBJ1-5, with D maybe TRBD1 (5 bases). The CDR3 loop spans 15 amino acids. V was pared by 0 bases and J by 3 bases, with 9 bases between. Germline V gene lookup returns CDR1 SEHNR and CDR2 FQNEAQ (reference sequence). The covered CDR3 bases are TGTGCCAGCAGCTTAGCCGGGGGAATCAATCAGCCC. Translation gives CASSLAGGINQP. The full CDR3 protein is CASSLAGGINQPQHF.

On this clone: The sequenced fragment ends 3 residues before the CDR3 boundary, so the rest is inferred from the germline J gene. The chain combines TRBV11-2 with TRBJ2-3; TRBD2 agrees at 9 bases. The ends lost 6 bases at V and 5 bases at J; junction bases unmatched: 9. The CDR3 contains 15 residues. In germline, CDR1 is SGHAT, CDR2 FQNNGV. The CDR3 is CASSYILAGQDTQYF. The part of the CDR3 DNA that was read is TGTGCCAGCAGTTATATACTAGCGGGTCAAGATACG. The full variable domain, its missing parts supplied by reference TRBV11-2 and TRBJ2-3, is EAGVAQSPRYKIIEKRQSVAFWCNPISGHATLYWYQQILGQGPKLLIQFQNNGVVDDSQLPKDRFSAERLKGVDSTLKIQPAKLEDSAVYLCASSYILAGQDTQYFGPGTRLTVL.

A note on this clone: Read coverage stops 3 residues before the CDR3 terminus; the germline J gene supplies the remainder. V gene TRBV11-2 combines with J gene TRBJ2-2; the D is unclear. The V gene lost 1 base and the J gene lost 6 bases, with 12 bases spanning the gap. This CDR3 is built from 15 residues. CDR1 SGHAT and CDR2 FQNNGV come from the germline V gene. The part of the CDR3 DNA that was read is TGTGCCAGCAGCTTAGTATCTCTGGCGGCCGGGGAG. This gives the protein CASSLVSLAAGE. The whole CDR3 reads CASSLVSLAAGELFF.

Notes on this clone: Read coverage stops 3 residues before the CDR3 terminus; the germline J gene supplies the remainder. This chain uses TRBV7-7 with TRBJ2-5, with TRBD2 identical over 11 bases. V dropped 5 bases and J dropped 5; count of bases not matched to a gene: 10. Germline loops: CDR1 SSHAT, CDR2 FNYEAQ (reference sequence). This CDR3 has 16 amino acids. The CDR3 region is CASSRLSGGALETQYF. The sequenced CDR3 bases are TGTGCCAGCAGCCGGCTTAGCGGGGGGGCCTTGGAGACC.

Regarding this clone: Read data end 3 residues before the CDR3 end; the end is taken from the germline J gene. The chain is built from TRBV2 and TRBJ1-1, with D possibly matching TRBD1 (5 bases). The CDR3 is 12 amino acids. Per germline, CDR1 SNHLY and CDR2 FYNNEI. Trimming shortened V by 7 bases and J by 5 bases, and 11 bases separated the two germline ends. CDR3 sequence reads: CASMWGGTEAFF. CDR3 DNA (partial): TGTGCCAGCATGTGGGGGGGAACTGAA.

CDR3 region: CASRKGRYSNQPQHF. The sequenced part of the CDR3 DNA is TGTGCCAGCAGAAAGGGTAGGTATAGCAATCAGCCC. The rearrangement links TRBV6-2 or TRBV6-3 to TRBJ1-5; no clear D gene. The missing CDR3 end, 3 residues past where the read stops, is filled in from the germline J gene. Trimming stripped 6 bases from V and 0 bases from J, with 12 bases between. Germline V lookup: CDR1 MNHEY, CDR2 SVGEGT. The CDR3 is made up of 15 amino acids.